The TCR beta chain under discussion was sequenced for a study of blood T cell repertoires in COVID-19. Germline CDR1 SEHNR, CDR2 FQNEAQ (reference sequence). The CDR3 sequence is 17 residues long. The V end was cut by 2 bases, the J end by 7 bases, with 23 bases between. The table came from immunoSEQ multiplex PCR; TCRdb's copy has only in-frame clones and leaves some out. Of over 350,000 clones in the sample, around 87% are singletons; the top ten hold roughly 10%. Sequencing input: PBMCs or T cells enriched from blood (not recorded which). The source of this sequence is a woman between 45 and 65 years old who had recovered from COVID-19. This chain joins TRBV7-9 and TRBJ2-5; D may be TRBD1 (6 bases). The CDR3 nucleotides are TGTGCCAGCAGCTTATCCCCTCGAGGGGGTGTCACGGGGACCCAGTACTTC. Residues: CASSLSPRGGVTGTQYF.